These 16 T cell receptor beta chains were all obtained from the same sample, sequenced in a study of identifying expanded T cells in peripheral blood. Assay: immunoSEQ multiplex PCR; the TCRdb copy retains only in-frame clones and omits some. This table holds over 85,000 clones, about 85% found once. Sequences were obtained from blood. These receptors were obtained from a person aged 18 to 70 in good health.

The V call is TRBV4-3, the J call TRBJ1-4; a possible D gene is TRBD1 (6 bases). V gave up 4 bases and J gave up 7 bases, with 25 bases separating them. The V gene's germline CDR1 is LGHNA and CDR2 YSLEER. The CDR3 totals 18 residues. The CDR3 protein is CASSRGSYGGTRAEKLFF. The CDR3, as DNA: TGCGCCAGCAGCCGCGGGTCATATGGGGGCACCCGGGCTGAAAAACTGTTTTTT.

Notes on this clone: Mismatch with germline at one junction end may stem from a read error. The chain employs TRBV11-2 and TRBJ1-2; no reliable D call. The CDR3 is made up of 11 amino acids. Looked up from germline, CDR1 is SGHAT and CDR2 is FQNNGV. The CDR3 protein is CASSDGYGYTF. The DNA for the CDR3 is TGCGCCAGTTCGGACGGGTATGGCTACACCTTC.

The rearrangement uses TRBV7-6 and TRBJ1-5, with D hard to call. This CDR3 is 14 amino acids long. CDR1 and CDR2 from the germline V gene are SGHVS and FNYEAQ. Trimming left V 5 bases short and J 7 bases short, with 15 bases between. The CDR3 DNA reads TGTGCCAGCAGCCTCGACCTTTCGGGACAGCCCCAGCATTTT. This sequence encodes CASSLDLSGQPQHF.

The chain recombines TRBV19 with TRBJ2-7, with D uncertain. V was shortened by 0 bases and J by 1 base, with 4 bases between the two germline ends. Per the germline V gene, CDR1 is LNHDA and CDR2 is SQIVND (reference sequence). CDR3 length: 13 amino acids. CDR3 bases: TGTGCCAGTAGTATAGACGCATCCTACGAGCAGTACTTC. Protein sequence: CASSIDASYEQYF.

This chain uses TRBV7-7 with TRBJ2-1, with 9 bases that match TRBD2. The CDR3 extends over 14 amino acids. After removal of 1 base from V and 6 bases from J, the junction contained 1 base not matched to a gene. Germline assignment: CDR1 SSHAT and CDR2 FNYEAQ (reference sequence). In nucleotides, the CDR3 is TGTGCCAGCAGCTTAGGGACTAGCGTCAATGAGCAGTTCTTC. This translates into CASSLGTSVNEQFF.

The chain is built from TRBV19 and TRBJ2-5; D might be TRBD1 (5 bases). Germline V gene lookup returns CDR1 LNHDA and CDR2 SQIVND (reference sequence). The CDR3 extends over 13 amino acids. V was trimmed by 4 bases and J by 3 bases, leaving 9 bases between them. The CDR3 coding sequence is TGTGCCAGTAGTACTCTGACAGAAGAGACCCAGTACTTC. Its translation is CASSTLTEETQYF.

The chain recombines TRBV29-1 with TRBJ1-1; maybe TRBD1 (6 bases). V dropped 0 bases and J dropped 5 bases, with 13 bases sitting between them. Germline CDR1 reads SQVTM; CDR2 reads ANQGSEA. This CDR3 contains 14 residues. DNA for the CDR3: TGCAGCGTTGAAGAAGTCAGGGGAAAGACTGAAGCTTTCTTT. This codes for CSVEEVRGKTEAFF.

In regard to this clone: This sample includes further DNA sequences coding for the same CDR3. The chain combines TRBV7-3 with TRBJ2-2; 7 bases align to TRBD1. Germline V gene data show CDR1 as SGHTA and CDR2 as FQGTGA. This CDR3 comprises 14 residues. The J segment lost 2 bases and the V segment lost 5 bases, leaving 2 bases of the junction unmatched. The CDR3 nucleotides are TGTGCCAGCAGCAGACAGGGAAACACCGGGGAGCTGTTTTTT. Amino acids: CASSRQGNTGELFF. Drawing the rest from reference TRBV7-3 and TRBJ2-2, the complete variable domain is GAGVSQTPSNKVTEKGKYVELRCDPISGHTALYWYRQSLGQGPEFLIYFQGTGAADDSGLPNDRFFAVRPEGSVSTLKIQRTERGDSAVYLCASSRQGNTGELFFGEGSRLTVL.

The gene calls are TRBV5-1 and TRBJ1-1; D gene uncertain. Trimming cost V 1 base and J 1 base, with 11 bases left between them. This CDR3 is 15 amino acids long. Germline values: CDR1 SGHRS, CDR2 YFSETQ. The CDR3 region has the DNA TGCGCCAGCAGCTTGTTTAGGGCGGCGAACACTGAAGCTTTCTTT. Its protein product is CASSLFRAANTEAFF.

The rearrangement uses TRBV4-1 and TRBJ1-1; D is ambiguous. There are 17 residues in the CDR3. The germline gives CDR1 MGHRA, CDR2 YSYEKL. Trimming pared 0 bases from V and 8 bases from J, leaving 22 bases between. The DNA for the CDR3 is TGCGCCAGCAGCCAAGATCTTTATCTTTCCTTGCGGGTGGAAGCTTTCTTT. This encodes CASSQDLYLSLRVEAFF.

The rearrangement uses TRBV5-4 and TRBJ2-5; D might be TRBD1 (5 bases). Deletions cut 6 bases from V and 3 bases from J, with 12 bases between. The germline V gene has CDR1 SGHNT and CDR2 YYREEE (reference sequence). CDR3 length: 13 residues. The CDR3 DNA reads as TGTGCCAGCACCCTTAGGGGCGAAGAGACCCAGTACTTC. Its protein product is CASTLRGEETQYF. Using reference TRBV5-4 and TRBJ2-5 for the parts outside the CDR3, the full variable domain is ETGVTQSPTHLIKTRGQQVTLRCSSQSGHNTVSWYQQALGQGPQFIFQYYREEENGRGNFPPRFSGLQFPNYSSELNVNALELDDSALYLCASTLRGEETQYFGPGTRLLVL.

The DNA for the CDR3 is TGTGCCAGCAGTTACGGGACAGGGCCGAACACTGAAGCTTTCTTT. Its translation is CASSYGTGPNTEAFF. J is TRBJ1-1 and V is TRBV6-5; TRBD1 agrees at 9 bases. V trimming: 2 bases; J trimming: 1 base; junction bases outside the gene matches: 2. CDR3 length: 15 amino acids. Looked up from germline, CDR1 is MNHEY and CDR2 is SVGAGI.

The chain couples TRBV27 to TRBJ1-5; 7 nucleotides match TRBD1. V lost 3 bases and J lost 2; bases outside the gene matches: 4. Germline V lookup: CDR1 MNHEY, CDR2 SMNVEV (reference sequence). CDR3 length equals 15 residues. CDR3 nucleotide sequence: TGTGCCAGCAGTTTCCACAGGGGTGGCAATCAGCCCCAGCATTTT. This codes for CASSFHRGGNQPQHF.

The chain couples TRBV18 to TRBJ2-7; TRBD1 matches 7 bases. The V gene end was trimmed by 4 bases and the J gene end by 1 base; junction bases not matched to a gene: 10. Germline CDR1 and CDR2: KGHSH and LQKENI. The CDR3 has 16 residues. DNA of the CDR3: TGTGCCAGCTCACGACAATTGAACAGGGGTTCCTACGAGCAGTACTTC. Translating gives CASSRQLNRGSYEQYF.

V usage is TRBV25-1 and J usage is TRBJ1-6, with no clear D. The CDR3 extends over 16 amino acids. Trimming stripped 3 bases from V and 0 bases from J, with 9 bases between. CDR1 is MGHDK and CDR2 is SYGVNS in the germline V gene. CDR3 bases: TGTGCCAGCAGTGACGGACGGAGCTCCTATAATTCACCCCTCCACTTT. Protein sequence: CASSDGRSSYNSPLHF.

The chain recombines TRBV7-7 with TRBJ1-5; D might be TRBD1 (6 bases). The V gene's germline CDR1 is SSHAT and CDR2 FNYEAQ (reference sequence). This CDR3 is built from 17 residues. Trimming took off 5 bases at V and 2 bases at J, with 19 bases between the two ends. For the CDR3, the DNA is TGTGCCAGCAGCCCCGGGCAGGGGAGGCCTCGCAATCAGCCCCAGCATTTT. Protein sequence: CASSPGQGRPRNQPQHF.